These 29 T cell receptor beta chains were all obtained from the same sample, sequenced in a study of graft-versus-host responses after intestinal transplantation. Profiling relied on immunoSEQ multiplex PCR, and the TCRdb table lists in-frame clones only, not all of them. This table holds approximately 100,000 clones, roughly 88% found once. These receptors are not linked to any known antigen. The starting material was unstimulated CD4+ T cells sorted from spleen or lymph node cells, obtained before intestinal transplant. The receptors shown here come from a human donor who received an intestinal transplant.

The chain is built from TRBV4-2 and TRBJ1-2, with D possibly being TRBD1 (5 bases). The CDR3 sequence is 15 residues long. Germline V gives CDR1 LGHNA, CDR2 YNFKEQ. Trimming shortened V by 4 bases and J by 2 bases, and 14 bases separated the two germline ends. In DNA, the CDR3 is TGTGCCAGCAGCCCTTCGGTGGACAACAACTATGGCTACACCTTC. This codes for CASSPSVDNNYGYTF.

The rearrangement uses TRBV12-5 and TRBJ2-3; weak D call: TRBD2 (5 bases). The V end was cut by 6 bases, the J end by 0 bases, with 13 bases between. The CDR3 is made up of 15 amino acids. The V gene's germline CDR1 is LGHNT and CDR2 FRNRAP. CDR3 coding DNA: TGTGCTAGTGGGGTCCAAGGGAGTAGCACAGATACGCAGTATTTT. This gives the protein CASGVQGSSTDTQYF.

V gene TRBV2 combines with J gene TRBJ1-2; D not resolved. This CDR3 region has 13 residues. Germline V gives CDR1 SNHLY, CDR2 FYNNEI. V lost 4 bases and J lost 8, with 14 bases in between. This chain's CDR3 is CASSGTSGVGYTF. In nucleotides, the CDR3 is TGTGCCAGCAGTGGGACTAGCGGTGTGGGCTACACCTTC. The variable domain in full, completed from reference TRBV2 and TRBJ1-2, reads EPEVTQTPSHQVTQMGQEVILRCVPISNHLYFYWYRQILGQKVEFLVSFYNNEISEKSEIFDDQFSVERPDGSNFTLKIRSTKLEDSAMYFCASSGTSGVGYTFGSGTRLTVV.

The rearrangement links TRBV2 to TRBJ1-1; 11 nucleotides agree with TRBD1. Germline values: CDR1 SNHLY, CDR2 FYNNEI. The CDR3 length is 15 residues. J gave up 0 bases and V 5 bases, and 2 bases lay outside the gene matches. The CDR3 here is CASSRTGGMNTEAFF. CDR3 DNA: TGTGCCAGCAGTCGGACAGGGGGCATGAACACTGAAGCTTTCTTT.

The chain recombines TRBV6-1 with TRBJ2-7, with D tentatively TRBD1 (6 bases). V lost 6 bases to trimming and J lost 0 bases, with 15 bases between them. From germline, CDR1 is MNHNS and CDR2 SASEGT. CDR3 length: 15 residues. The CDR3 nucleotides read TGTGCCAGCAGGTCTGGGGCAGGGGACTCCTACGAGCAGTACTTC. Translation gives CASRSGAGDSYEQYF.

The chain joins TRBV10-3 to TRBJ1-3, with D uncertain. Germline lookup yields CDR1 ENHRY and CDR2 SYGVKD. Trimming stripped 6 bases from V and 0 bases from J, with 9 bases between. The CDR3 has 14 amino acids. The CDR3 here is CAIRSSGSGNTIYF. The DNA of the CDR3 is TGTGCCATCAGGTCTTCAGGCTCTGGAAACACCATATATTTT.

The chain links TRBV21-1 to TRBJ1-1; the table calls TRBD1, which could not be checked here. TRBV21-1 is tagged as a pseudogene. The CDR3 spans 13 residues. CDR3 bases: TGTGCCAGCAACGACAGGGGCGGCACTGAAGCTTTCTTT. Residues: CASNDRGGTEAFF.

This chain connects TRBV29-1 to TRBJ2-7, with TRBD1 identical over 12 bases. The V gene's germline CDR1 is SQVTM and CDR2 ANQGSEA. The V and J ends lost 3 bases and 5 bases, in that order; junction bases with no gene match: 2. The CDR3 has 13 amino acids. In DNA, the CDR3 is TGCAGCGTTGAGGGGGACAGGGGGCACGAGCAGTACTTC. It encodes CSVEGDRGHEQYF.

This rearrangement joins TRBV11-3 to TRBJ1-3; D is uncertain. The V gene's germline CDR1 is SGHNT and CDR2 YENEEA. The CDR3 length is 12 residues. Trimming shortened V by 0 bases and J by 8 bases, and 5 bases separated the two germline ends. The CDR3 bases are TGTGCCAGCAGCTTAGATCGTGACACCATATATTTT. The encoded protein is CASSLDRDTIYF.

The rearrangement links TRBV6-5 to TRBJ1-2; D unclear. This CDR3 region has 13 residues. Trimming stripped 5 bases from V and 0 bases from J, with 7 bases between. The germline gives CDR1 MNHEY, CDR2 SVGAGI. CDR3 sequence reads: CASSAGTNYGYTF. Written as DNA, the CDR3 is TGTGCCAGCAGTGCCGGGACTAACTATGGCTACACCTTC.

The chain combines TRBV6-5 with TRBJ2-7; a weak D match, TRBD2 (6 bases). Germline loops: CDR1 MNHEY, CDR2 SVGAGI. Deletions cut 0 bases from V and 4 bases from J, with 16 bases between. The CDR3 has 16 residues. In DNA, the CDR3 is TGTGCCAGCAGTTACTCGACATTTGCCGGAGGGTACGAGCAGTACTTC. It specifies CASSYSTFAGGYEQYF.

Concerning this clone: Mismatch with germline at one junction end may stem from a read error. The chain has TRBV29-1 and TRBJ1-1; D remains ambiguous. The CDR3 is 10 residues long. Per germline, CDR1 SQVTM and CDR2 ANQGSEA. CDR3 nucleotide sequence: TGCAGCGTTGACGGGGAGGGCGGTGTCTTT. Amino acids: CSVDGEGGVF.

The chain uses TRBV6-1 and TRBJ1-5; D gene uncertain. Germline loops: CDR1 MNHNS, CDR2 SASEGT. Deletions cut 6 bases from V and 5 bases from J, with 11 bases between. CDR3 length: 13 amino acids. The CDR3 DNA is TGTGCCAGCAGCCTAGAGATGGATCAGCCCCAGCATTTT. It encodes CASSLEMDQPQHF.

The chain has TRBV27 and TRBJ2-3; perhaps TRBD1 as D (6 bases). CDR1 and CDR2 (germline): MNHEY, SMNVEV (reference sequence). V was pared by 8 bases and J by 5 bases, with 14 bases between. This CDR3 is built from 13 residues. The CDR3 loop reads CASSHYREDTQYF. In DNA, the CDR3 is TGTGCCAGCTCCCATTACAGGGAAGATACGCAGTATTTT.

The rearrangement links TRBV5-1 to TRBJ2-5; D is possibly TRBD2 (5 bases). Germline loops: CDR1 SGHRS, CDR2 YFSETQ. The germline V and J ends were trimmed by 2 bases and 2 bases, with 10 bases remaining between them. This CDR3 has 14 residues. This CDR3 is CASSFGIAQETQYF. In nucleotides, the CDR3 is TGCGCCAGCAGCTTCGGGATCGCACAAGAGACCCAGTACTTC.

This clone appeared a single time. The chain is built from TRBV9 and TRBJ1-2; D perhaps matches TRBD1 (6 bases). The V and J ends lost 3 bases and 0 bases respectively, with 15 bases between them. Germline V gives CDR1 SGDLS, CDR2 YYNGEE. This CDR3 is 16 amino acids long. The CDR3 bases are TGTGCCAGCAGCGCAGGGACTACAGGGACTAACTATGGCTACACCTTC. This sequence encodes CASSAGTTGTNYGYTF.

This chain joins TRBV5-1 and TRBJ2-5, with TRBD2 matching over 8 bases. Losses at the gene ends were 0 bases for V and 4 bases for J; bases not matched to a gene: 8. Germline CDR1 SGHRS, CDR2 YFSETQ. This CDR3 has 16 residues. The CDR3 bases are TGCGCCAGCAGCTTGGATGCGAGCGGGGGCCGAGAGACCCAGTACTTC. The encoded protein is CASSLDASGGRETQYF.

The genes are TRBV5-1 and TRBJ2-3; no firm D call. The germline V gene has CDR1 SGHRS and CDR2 YFSETQ. Trimming removed 3 bases from V and 1 base from J, with 9 bases in between. CDR3 size: 14 residues. This CDR3 is CASSYSSGTDTQYF. CDR3 DNA sequence: TGCGCCAGCAGCTATAGCAGCGGCACAGATACGCAGTATTTT.

This chain connects TRBV4-2 to TRBJ1-5, with 7 bases lining up with TRBD1. Germline CDR1 and CDR2: LGHNA and YNFKEQ. Trimming removed 0 bases from V and 2 bases from J; junction bases left unmatched: 4. CDR3 length: 16 amino acids. CDR3 in DNA: TGTGCCAGCAGCCAAGATCCCGACAGGGGCAATCAGCCCCAGCATTTT. Its protein is CASSQDPDRGNQPQHF.

This clone was observed a handful of times. The chain joins TRBV28 to TRBJ2-7, with D uncertain. Germline values: CDR1 MDHEN, CDR2 SYDVKM. The CDR3 sequence is 15 residues long. V lost 0 bases to trimming and J lost 6 bases, with 15 bases between them. The CDR3 nucleotides read TGTGCCAGCAGTTTATGGACAATCGTAGGTGGCGAGCAGTACTTC. Translated, it gives CASSLWTIVGGEQYF.

The V gene is TRBV15, the J gene TRBJ2-3; TRBD1 matches 8 bases. Trimming cost V 5 bases and J 3 bases; bases outside gene matches: 10. The CDR3 length is 16 residues. From germline, CDR1 is LNHNV and CDR2 YYDKDF (reference sequence). The DNA of the CDR3 is TGTGCCACCAGCCCGCGGACAGGGATCTCTACAGATACGCAGTATTTT. Its protein is CATSPRTGISTDTQYF.

The chain has TRBV14 and TRBJ1-5; D might be TRBD1 (6 bases). The CDR3 loop spans 21 amino acids. V was shortened by 2 bases and J by 0 bases, with 26 bases between the two germline ends. Germline V gene lookup returns CDR1 SGHDN and CDR2 FVKESK. The CDR3 region has the DNA TGTGCCAGCAGCCAAAGGGGCGGGGGGCCACCCGGGACCTATAGCAATCAGCCCCAGCATTTT. Translated, it gives CASSQRGGGPPGTYSNQPQHF.

The gene calls are TRBV10-2 and TRBJ2-5, with TRBD1 matching over 10 bases. The CDR3 covers 14 residues. The V gene's germline CDR1 is WSHSY and CDR2 SAAADI. V lost 5 bases and J lost 3; bases outside the gene matches: 3. CDR3 bases: TGCGCCAGCAGTTCCGGGACAGGGGAAGAGACCCAGTACTTC. It translates to CASSSGTGEETQYF.

This clone was picked up one time. The chain couples TRBV4-1 to TRBJ1-5; D gene unclear. V was cut by 4 bases and J by 0 bases, with 10 bases left in between. CDR1 MGHRA and CDR2 YSYEKL come from the germline V gene. The CDR3 sequence is 15 residues long. In DNA, the CDR3 is TGCGCCAGCAGCCCCAGGTTAAATAGCAATCAGCCCCAGCATTTT. Encoded protein: CASSPRLNSNQPQHF.

This rearrangement joins TRBV4-1 to TRBJ1-4; D might be TRBD1 (6 bases). In germline, CDR1 is MGHRA, CDR2 YSYEKL. This CDR3 has 15 amino acids. Trimming removed 0 bases from V and 3 bases from J, with 8 bases in between. CDR3 DNA sequence: TGCGCCAGCAGCCAAGAAACAGGGTCTAATGAAAAACTGTTTTTT. This encodes CASSQETGSNEKLFF.

The chain links TRBV15 to TRBJ2-7, with D maybe TRBD2 (5 bases). Trimming took 0 bases from V and 2 from J, leaving 11 bases between them. CDR1 is LNHNV and CDR2 is YYDKDF in the germline V gene (reference sequence). This CDR3 has 15 residues. The CDR3 sequence is CATSRDHTGTYEQYF. In nucleotides, the CDR3 is TGTGCCACCAGCAGAGATCATACCGGGACCTACGAGCAGTACTTC.

The rearrangement uses TRBV9 and TRBJ1-3, with D tentatively TRBD1 (5 bases). V was cut by 7 bases and J by 0 bases, with 8 bases left in between. This CDR3 has 13 amino acids. The germline V gene encodes CDR1 SGDLS and CDR2 YYNGEE. The CDR3 DNA follows: TGTGCCAGCTCGACAGACTCTGGAAACACCATATATTTT. Amino acids: CASSTDSGNTIYF.

The CDR3 coding sequence is TGTGCTAGTGGTTTGGGGCCGGACAGGAGGGTGGGGGAGCTGTTTTTT. Its translation is CASGLGPDRRVGELFF. The chain links TRBV12-5 to TRBJ2-2; D is possibly TRBD1 (7 bases). Germline V CDR1 and CDR2: LGHNT, FRNRAP. V was shortened by 1 base and J by 8 bases, with 17 bases between the two germline ends. This CDR3 region has 16 residues.

This rearrangement joins TRBV12-5 to TRBJ1-1, with 9 bases lining up with TRBD1. CDR1 LGHNT and CDR2 FRNRAP come from the germline V gene. The CDR3 consists of 13 residues. V trimming: 7 bases; J trimming: 5 bases; junction bases outside the gene matches: 5. The CDR3 is CASASDRGTEAFF. CDR3 DNA sequence: TGTGCTAGTGCCTCTGACAGGGGGACTGAAGCTTTCTTT.